A selection of T cell receptor beta chains follows, all from one sample in a study of beta chain features in type 1 diabetes. Produced via immunoSEQ multiplex PCR; TCRdb's table is partial and in-frame only. The sample includes 300,000 to 350,000 clones, around 9.7% of them seen just once. Material: central memory CD4+ T cells from blood. The receptors stem from a young man with type 1 diabetes. The CDR3 runs from the conserved cysteine through the conserved F or W. A D gene is named only where the DNA matches it firmly. Not all rows give a size; the values are once, few, many and, for expanded clones, a class.

j_call,v_call,clone_size,d_call,cdr3_aa,cdr3_nt
TRBJ1-6,TRBV15,NA,NA,CATSRVGQLNSPLHF,TGTGCCACCAGCAGAGTAGGACAGCTGAATTCACCCCTCCACTTT
TRBJ2-7,TRBV7-9,few,NA,CASSLVPGVGLEQYF,TGTGCCAGCAGCTTAGTCCCGGGTGTGGGCCTCGAGCAGTACTTC
TRBJ2-3,TRBV29-1,few,TRBD1,CSVAGTGATDTQYF,TGCAGCGTTGCCGGGACAGGGGCCACAGATACGCAGTATTTT
TRBJ1-5,TRBV10-2,NA,NA,CASSELQSNQPQHF,TGCGCCAGCAGTGAGTTACAGTCCAATCAGCCCCAGCATTTT
TRBJ2-7,TRBV19,few,TRBD1,CASSLRGQGPYEQYF,TGTGCCAGTAGTCTCCGGGGACAGGGACCCTACGAGCAGTACTTC
TRBJ2-2,TRBV11-3,few,NA,CASSSLASGELFF,TGTGCCAGCAGCTCCCTGGCGTCCGGGGAGCTGTTTTTT
TRBJ1-2,TRBV29-1,few,NA,CSVVQGGFTF,TGCAGCGTTGTCCAGGGTGGATTCACCTTC
TRBJ2-2,TRBV25-1,few,TRBD2,CASSKPGLAGTGELFF,TGTGCCAGCAGTAAACCGGGACTAGCTGGCACCGGGGAGCTGTTTTTT
TRBJ2-7,TRBV11-2,NA,TRBD1,CASSPRDRGLEQYF,TGTGCCAGCAGCCCCCGGGACAGGGGTCTCGAGCAGTACTTC
TRBJ1-2,TRBV9,few,NA,CASSVELGTNYGYTF,TGTGCCAGCAGCGTAGAGCTCGGAACGAACTATGGCTACACCTTC
TRBJ2-5,TRBV27,NA,NA,CASSSVGDGETQYF,TGTGCCAGCAGTTCGGTCGGGGATGGGGAGACCCAGTACTTC
TRBJ2-1,TRBV2,few,NA,CASSSAVKRGNEQFF,TGTGCCAGCAGCTCCGCGGTCAAACGCGGAAATGAGCAGTTCTTC
TRBJ1-2,TRBV7-9,few,NA,CASSLKGGVGGYTF,TGTGCCAGCAGCCTTAAGGGCGGAGTCGGTGGCTACACCTTC
TRBJ2-2,TRBV19,NA,NA,CASSLISEGTGELFF,TGTGCCAGTAGCCTAATAAGCGAGGGGACCGGGGAGCTGTTTTTT
TRBJ1-2,TRBV6-5,NA,NA,CASSYSREKDGYTF,TGTGCCAGCAGTTACTCTCGGGAGAAGGATGGCTACACCTTC
TRBJ1-2,TRBV4-3,NA,NA,CASSEGTAANYGYTF,TGCGCCAGCAGCGAAGGAACAGCAGCTAACTATGGCTACACCTTC
TRBJ1-2,TRBV28,NA,NA,CASSSSGGTRNGYTF,TGTGCCAGCAGTTCTTCAGGTGGGACAAGAAATGGCTACACCTTC
TRBJ1-3,TRBV4-1,NA,NA,CASSARPF,TGCGCCAGCAGCGCCCGACCATTT
TRBJ2-1,TRBV14,many,NA,CASSQDRGQEQFF,TGTGCCAGCAGCCAAGACAGGGGACAAGAGCAGTTCTTC
TRBJ2-3,TRBV9,NA,NA,CASSPPDGTQYF,TGTGCCAGCAGCCCCCCAGATGGTACGCAGTATTTT
TRBJ2-3,TRBV5-1,NA,NA,CASSFWATRGTDTQYF,TGCGCCAGCAGCTTTTGGGCGACTAGGGGCACAGATACGCAGTATTTT
TRBJ2-7,TRBV29-1,few,TRBD1,CSVGHQGDYEQYF,TGCAGCGTTGGGCATCAGGGGGACTACGAGCAGTACTTC
TRBJ1-4,TRBV9,few,NA,CASSETPIANEKLFF,TGTGCCAGCAGCGAAACTCCTATAGCGAATGAAAAACTGTTTTTT
TRBJ2-2,TRBV9,NA,NA,CASSVARGGLGGVTGELFF,TGTGCCAGCAGCGTAGCCAGGGGTGGGCTAGGAGGAGTAACCGGGGAGCTGTTTTTT
TRBJ2-1,TRBV7-6,NA,NA,CASSDGSYNEQFF,TGTGCCAGCAGCGATGGTTCCTACAATGAGCAGTTCTTC
TRBJ1-2,TRBV10-2,NA,NA,CASSESTGSHYGYTF,TGCGCCAGCAGTGAGTCCACAGGGTCACACTATGGCTACACCTTC
TRBJ1-5,TRBV5-1,NA,NA,CASSLETSGQPQHF,TGCGCCAGCAGCTTGGAAACCTCGGGACAGCCCCAGCATTTT
TRBJ1-5,TRBV7-2,few,TRBD1,CASSLGQGFGNQPQHF,TGTGCCAGCAGCTTAGGACAGGGGTTCGGCAATCAGCCCCAGCATTTT
TRBJ2-7,TRBV5-1,few,TRBD1,CASSPGQGEGEQYF,TGCGCCAGCAGCCCGGGACAGGGGGAGGGCGAGCAGTACTTC
TRBJ2-1,TRBV9,NA,NA,CASSVSGAHNNEQFF,TGTGCCAGCAGCGTATCGGGGGCCCATAACAATGAGCAGTTCTTC
TRBJ2-3,TRBV5-6,NA,NA,CASGGLTKTRNWDTQYF,TGTGCCAGCGGGGGGCTTACCAAGACTAGGAATTGGGATACGCAGTATTTT
TRBJ2-1,TRBV28,NA,NA,CASTNPEGGRSYNEQFF,TGTGCCAGCACAAACCCGGAGGGCGGACGCTCCTACAATGAGCAGTTCTTC
TRBJ2-4,TRBV4-2,NA,TRBD2,CASSQASGGQAKNIQYF,TGTGCCAGCAGCCAAGCAAGCGGGGGGCAAGCCAAAAACATTCAGTACTTC
TRBJ2-1,TRBV7-9,few,TRBD2,CASSLGLADPGWYNEQFF,TGTGCCAGCAGCTTAGGACTAGCAGACCCGGGGTGGTACAATGAGCAGTTCTTC
TRBJ2-3,TRBV11-3,NA,NA,CASSQNYADTQYF,TGTGCCAGCAGCCAAAACTACGCAGATACGCAGTATTTT
TRBJ1-5,TRBV28,many,NA,CASSLARDGNQPQHF,TGTGCCAGCAGTTTAGCCAGGGACGGCAATCAGCCCCAGCATTTT
TRBJ2-7,TRBV6-6,NA,TRBD1,CASRSGQGLYEQYF,TGTGCCAGCAGATCGGGACAGGGACTGTACGAGCAGTACTTC
TRBJ1-5,TRBV4-2,NA,NA,CASRSGPGDSNQPQHF,TGTGCCAGCAGATCCGGACCGGGAGATAGCAATCAGCCCCAGCATTTT
TRBJ1-5,TRBV10-2,few,NA,CASSVAAEAPQHF,TGCGCCAGCAGTGTGGCCGCCGAGGCGCCCCAGCATTTT
TRBJ1-4,TRBV2,many,NA,CASSANFRGATNEKLFF,TGTGCCAGCAGTGCGAATTTCCGGGGGGCAACTAATGAAAAACTGTTTTTT
TRBJ2-2,TRBV19,few,NA,CASSLRHHANTGELFF,TGTGCCAGTAGCCTCCGACATCACGCGAACACCGGGGAGCTGTTTTTT
TRBJ1-2,TRBV2,NA,NA,CASSRGDYGYTF,TGTGCCAGCAGTCGGGGAGACTATGGCTACACCTTC
TRBJ2-3,TRBV20-1,few,NA,CSAWVADTQYF,TGCAGTGCTTGGGTAGCAGATACGCAGTATTTT
TRBJ2-3,TRBV4-3,NA,TRBD2,CASSQEAGRTDTQYF,TGCGCCAGCAGCCAAGAAGCGGGGCGCACAGATACGCAGTATTTT
TRBJ2-3,TRBV9,few,NA,CASSETHTDTQYF,TGTGCCAGCAGCGAGACCCACACAGATACGCAGTATTTT